The next 23 T cell receptor beta chains were all read from a single sample in a study of preoperative IRX-2 immunotherapy in early breast cancer. Treatment indicated: preoperative locoregional IRX-2 cytokine immunotherapy. Using immunoSEQ multiplex PCR, the repertoire was profiled, and TCRdb retains in-frame clones only, with some absent. The data show 90,000 to 100,000 clones, 86% seen once. The sequencing here drew on tumor tissue, taken after IRX-2 immunotherapy. The origin of the receptors is a human donor with breast cancer.

CDR3 DNA sequence: TGTGCCAGCAGCCGTCAGGGGGGGGCCCTCACAGATACGCAGTATTTT. Protein: CASSRQGGALTDTQYF. The V gene is TRBV7-7, the J gene TRBJ2-3; D may be TRBD1 or TRBD2 (7 bases each). The germline V and J ends were trimmed by 5 bases and 2 bases, with 17 bases remaining between them. The CDR3 length is 16 residues. Germline values: CDR1 SSHAT, CDR2 FNYEAQ (reference sequence).

V is TRBV7-1 and J is TRBJ1-6, with D unclear. TRBV7-1 is reported as an ORF; its role is uncertain. The V and J ends lost 4 bases and 8 bases respectively, with 9 bases between them. The CDR3 consists of 13 residues. CDR3 coding DNA: TGTGCCAGCAGCTTAAGGTCAGATTCACCCCTCCACTTT. It yields the protein CASSLRSDSPLHF.

The chain couples TRBV16 to TRBJ1-5, with TRBD1 matching over 9 bases. The CDR3 extends over 15 amino acids. From germline, CDR1 is KGHSY and CDR2 FQNENV. With 7 bases clipped from V and 2 bases from J, the junction kept 6 bases outside the gene matches. Written as DNA, the CDR3 is TGTGCCAGCACTCCGGACAGGGGAGGCAATCAGCCCCAGCATTTT. This sequence encodes CASTPDRGGNQPQHF.

This chain uses TRBV30 with TRBJ1-1; tentatively, D is TRBD1 (6 bases). Germline CDR1 and CDR2: GTSNPN and SVGIG (reference sequence). V was shortened by 0 bases and J by 2 bases, with 10 bases between the two germline ends. This CDR3 has 14 amino acids. The CDR3 DNA sequence: TGTGCCTGGAGTGTAGGGGGGAGAAACACTGAAGCTTTCTTT. The encoded protein is CAWSVGGRNTEAFF.

The rearrangement links TRBV18 to TRBJ1-1; 7 bases line up with TRBD1. Germline assignment: CDR1 KGHSH and CDR2 LQKENI. CDR3 length equals 13 residues. V lost 5 bases, J lost 2 bases, and 2 bases stayed unmatched. For the CDR3, the DNA is TGTGCCAGCTCATGGACAGGAAACACTGAAGCTTTCTTT. Amino acids: CASSWTGNTEAFF.

The genes are TRBV6-8 and TRBJ1-1, with D perhaps TRBD1 (5 bases). V lost 7 bases and J lost 2, with 11 bases in between. The CDR3 is 13 residues long. CDR1 and CDR2 from the germline V gene are MNHGY and SAAAGT. The DNA for the CDR3 is TGTGCCAGCAAAAAGGGACGCAACACTGAAGCTTTCTTT. This translates into CASKKGRNTEAFF.

This rearrangement joins TRBV9 to TRBJ1-1; 8 bases are shared with TRBD1. There are 13 residues in the CDR3. The V segment lost 5 bases and the J segment 4 bases; nucleotides outside the gene matches: 4. CDR1 is SGDLS and CDR2 is YYNGEE in the germline V gene. The CDR3 loop reads CASRATGGTEAFF. The CDR3 bases are TGTGCCAGCAGAGCAACAGGGGGCACTGAAGCTTTCTTT.

The rearrangement uses TRBV7-2 and TRBJ2-1; TRBD2 matches at 8 bases. J was trimmed by 9 bases and V by 6 bases; bases with no gene match: 7. The CDR3 runs 13 residues. CDR1 is SGHTA, CDR2 FQGNSA, per germline. This CDR3 reads CASSKGLVVEQFF. CDR3 in DNA: TGTGCCAGCAGTAAGGGACTAGTCGTTGAGCAGTTCTTC.

J is TRBJ2-1 and V is TRBV5-1; TRBD2 aligns across 8 bases. The CDR3 contains 14 residues. The ends lost 0 bases at V and 10 bases at J; junction bases unmatched: 6. CDR1 SGHRS and CDR2 YFSETQ come from the germline V gene. In nucleotides, the CDR3 is TGCGCCAGCAGCTTGGTGGGACTAGGAGACGAGCAGTTCTTC. It encodes CASSLVGLGDEQFF.

The chain is built from TRBV5-1 and TRBJ1-1, with D possibly being TRBD1 (6 bases). The germline V gene has CDR1 SGHRS and CDR2 YFSETQ. V lost 0 bases to trimming and J lost 1 base, with 7 bases between them. This CDR3 is built from 14 residues. The CDR3 DNA reads TGCGCCAGCAGCTTGGACAGGGAGAACACTGAAGCTTTCTTT. Translation gives CASSLDRENTEAFF.

The chain carries TRBV5-1 and TRBJ2-7; D may be TRBD1 (5 bases). The length of the CDR3 is 14 residues. Germline CDR1 reads SGHRS; CDR2 reads YFSETQ. V lost 1 base to trimming and J lost 2 bases, with 10 bases between them. The CDR3 DNA is TGCGCCAGCAGCTTGAGGGGCCCGACCTACGAGCAGTACTTC. Its translation is CASSLRGPTYEQYF.

This chain links TRBV11-3 with TRBJ2-5, with a tentative D call TRBD2 (6 bases). The V gene lost 3 bases and the J gene lost 0 bases, with 11 bases spanning the gap. The germline gives CDR1 SGHNT, CDR2 YENEEA. The CDR3 runs to 15 residues. In DNA form, the CDR3 reads TGTGCCAGCAGCTTGCGGGGCCTAAACCAAGAGACCCAGTACTTC. Residues: CASSLRGLNQETQYF.

The chain has TRBV10-3 and TRBJ2-3, with 13 bases matching TRBD2. Unmatched junction bases numbered 10, after V lost 2 bases and J lost 5 bases. Germline CDR1 is ENHRY and CDR2 is SYGVKD. The CDR3 consists of 18 residues. CDR3 nucleotides: TGTGCCATCAGTGAGCCCGTGAAAACTAGCGGGGGGGGAGATACGCAGTATTTT. As protein: CAISEPVKTSGGGDTQYF.

This chain links TRBV6-8 with TRBJ1-5, with 7 bases fitting TRBD1. V was clipped by 7 bases and J by 6 bases; unmatched bases: 9. This CDR3 comprises 14 residues. Germline values: CDR1 MNHGY, CDR2 SAAAGT. CDR3 protein: CASIEGQRSQPQHF. The CDR3 DNA follows: TGTGCCAGCATCGAGGGACAGCGAAGTCAGCCCCAGCATTTT.

This CDR3 reads CASSTPATNEKLFF. Here the CDR3 DNA reads TGTGCCAGTAGTACCCCTGCAACTAATGAAAAACTGTTTTTT. The rearrangement uses TRBV19 and TRBJ1-4; D unresolved. The CDR3 covers 14 residues. The germline gives CDR1 LNHDA, CDR2 SQIVND (reference sequence). Trimming cost V 4 bases and J 0 bases, with 6 bases left between them.

This sequence joins TRBV14 and TRBJ2-5, with D tentatively TRBD1 or TRBD2 (5 bases each). There are 19 residues in the CDR3. Trimming stripped 0 bases from V and 1 base from J, with 21 bases between. Germline loops: CDR1 SGHDN, CDR2 FVKESK. CDR3 residues: CASSQDRGRAQPSQETQYF. CDR3 in DNA: TGTGCCAGCAGCCAAGATCGGGGCAGGGCCCAGCCGTCCCAAGAGACCCAGTACTTC.

This chain links TRBV11-3 with TRBJ1-1; 9 bases are shared with TRBD1. Germline V gives CDR1 SGHNT, CDR2 YENEEA. This CDR3 comprises 15 residues. J gave up 1 base and V 3 bases, and 3 bases lay outside the gene matches. Here the CDR3 DNA reads TGTGCCAGCAGCTTGGTGGGACAGGGGAACACTGAAGCTTTCTTT. It is translated as CASSLVGQGNTEAFF. Filled out from reference TRBV11-3 and TRBJ1-1, the complete variable domain reads EAGVVQSPRYKIIEKKQPVAFWCNPISGHNTLYWYLQNLGQGPELLIRYENEEAVDDSQLPKDRFSAERLKGVDSTLKIQPAELGDSAVYLCASSLVGQGNTEAFFGQGTRLTVV.

The V call is TRBV28, the J call TRBJ1-1; TRBD1 agrees at 8 bases. V was pared by 8 bases and J by 1 base, with 6 bases of the junction left unmatched. Germline V gene sequence: CDR1 MDHEN, CDR2 SYDVKM. CDR3 length equals 14 residues. The CDR3 DNA reads as TGTGCCAGCCCGGAGGACAGGGAGAACACTGAAGCTTTCTTT. Its translation: CASPEDRENTEAFF.

The J gene is TRBJ2-2, the V gene TRBV6-8; possible D gene TRBD1, 6 bases. Between the trimmed V and J ends, which lost 10 bases and 3 bases, there was a span of 15 bases. The CDR3 is 14 residues long. Germline-derived CDR1 and CDR2 are MNHGY and SAAAGT. The CDR3 loop is CAINWTADTGELFF. CDR3 coding DNA: TGTGCCATCAACTGGACAGCCGACACCGGGGAGCTGTTTTTT.

This chain uses TRBV12-2 with TRBJ1-5. TRBV12-2 is reported as a pseudogene. The length of the CDR3 is 14 residues. The CDR3 loop reads CAYSRRGVDQPQHF. DNA of the CDR3: TGTGCCTATTCTCGTAGGGGGGTTGATCAGCCCCAGCATTTT.

The chain is built from TRBV15 and TRBJ2-7; 8 nucleotides align to TRBD1. This CDR3 is built from 15 residues. CDR1 is LNHNV, CDR2 YYDKDF, per germline (reference sequence). V shed 3 bases, J shed 3 bases, and the junction held 7 bases outside the gene matches. The CDR3 sequence is CATSSPTGTGYEQYF. The DNA of the CDR3 is TGTGCCACCAGCAGTCCTACCGGGACAGGCTACGAGCAGTACTTC. The variable domain in full, with the rest retrieved from reference TRBV15 and TRBJ2-7, is DAMVIQNPRYQVTQFGKPVTLSCSQTLNHNVMYWYQQKSSQAPKLLFHYYDKDFNNEADTPDNFQSRRPNTSFCFLDIRSPGLGDTAMYLCATSSPTGTGYEQYFGPGTRLTVT.

This sequence joins TRBV29-1 and TRBJ2-3, with D uncertain. There are 12 residues in the CDR3. V shed 4 bases and J shed 7 bases, with 12 bases lying between them. The germline V gene encodes CDR1 SQVTM and CDR2 ANQGSEA. DNA for the CDR3: TGCAGCGTTGTGTCGGGCGGTAATACGCAGTATTTT. Its protein product is CSVVSGGNTQYF.

This chain uses TRBV28 with TRBJ1-5; D is ambiguous. V was clipped by 11 bases and J by 6 bases, with 20 bases between them. Looked up from germline, CDR1 is MDHEN and CDR2 is SYDVKM. This CDR3 region has 14 residues. The CDR3 region is CAGWGGLIGQPQHF. The CDR3 region has the DNA TGTGCCGGTTGGGGAGGGCTTATCGGTCAGCCCCAGCATTTT. Based on the CDR3 plus reference TRBV28 and TRBJ1-5, the full variable domain is DVKVTQSSRYLVKRTGEKVFLECVQDMDHENMFWYRQDPGLGLRLIYFSYDVKMKEKGDIPEGYSVSREKKERFSLILESASTNQTSMYLCAGWGGLIGQPQHFGDGTRLSIL.